A single TCR beta chain is shown here with its context. This sample is drawn from a study of T cell changes during pregnancy in multiple sclerosis. Clones were sequenced by immunoSEQ multiplex PCR, and TCRdb holds only the in-frame ones, with some missing. The repertoire holds under 25,000 clones, more than 75% seen once, with about 13% in the top ten. Trimming shortened V by 2 bases and J by 3 bases, and 7 bases separated the two germline ends. Germline loops: CDR1 SEHNR, CDR2 FQNEAQ (reference sequence). The CDR3 sequence is 13 residues long. The V gene is TRBV7-9, the J gene TRBJ1-2; D gene uncertain. Sequencing used CD8+ T cells from peripheral blood mononuclear cells, obtained in the first trimester of pregnancy. The source is a female donor in good health, enrolled as a control in a pregnancy study. The CDR3 nucleotides read TGTGCCAGCAGCTTACGTAACTACTATGGCTACACCTTC. Its translation is CASSLRNYYGYTF.